This T cell receptor (beta chain) appears in the sequencing data of a study of cytomegalovirus exposure and HLA in healthy donors. The study sampled nominally healthy donors, though unrecorded immune exposures were likely. The study's findings and limits: Reportedly, a later analysis found an Asian-associated ancestry cluster had fewer N-insertions than the approximately 700-donor mean. Within the data, a cluster of highly shared sequence variants was likely a sequencing artifact. Follow-up analysis later connected one missense variant in DCLRE1C with trimming of TCR beta V- and J-genes.

Both 60 Vbeta primers and 13 Jbeta primers went into the PCR. Assay: immunoSEQ multiplex PCR; the TCRdb copy retains only in-frame clones and omits some. This sample yields 25,000 to 30,000 clones, of which about 60% are seen a single time; approximately 42% belongs to the top ten. For this clone: What it recognizes is unknown.

The material sequenced was PBMCs. This clonotype was sampled from a male donor in good health and CMV-seropositive.

CDR3 amino acids: CASSRESGSGTGELFF. Written as DNA, the CDR3 is TGTGCCAGCAGCCGGGAATCGGGTTCTGGGACCGGGGAGCTGTTTTTT. V usage is TRBV5-6 and J usage is TRBJ2-2; D might be TRBD2 (5 bases). From germline, CDR1 is SGHDT and CDR2 YYEEEE. This CDR3 contains 16 residues. The ends were cut back, 4 bases at V and 5 bases at J, with 18 bases in the middle.